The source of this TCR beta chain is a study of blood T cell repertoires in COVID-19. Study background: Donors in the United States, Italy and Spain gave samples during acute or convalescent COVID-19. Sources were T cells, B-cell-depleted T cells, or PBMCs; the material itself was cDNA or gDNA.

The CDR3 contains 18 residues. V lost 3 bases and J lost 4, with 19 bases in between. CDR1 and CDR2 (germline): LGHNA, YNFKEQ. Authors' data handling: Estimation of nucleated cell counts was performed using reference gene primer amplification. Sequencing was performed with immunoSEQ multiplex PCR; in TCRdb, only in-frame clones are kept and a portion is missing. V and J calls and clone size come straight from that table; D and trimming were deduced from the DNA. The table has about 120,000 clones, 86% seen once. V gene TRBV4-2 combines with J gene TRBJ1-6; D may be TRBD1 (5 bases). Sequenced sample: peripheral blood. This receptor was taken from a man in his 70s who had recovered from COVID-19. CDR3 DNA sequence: TGTGCCAGCAGCCAGACCGCTGGACACCTCACTTATAATTCACCCCTCCACTTT. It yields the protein CASSQTAGHLTYNSPLHF.